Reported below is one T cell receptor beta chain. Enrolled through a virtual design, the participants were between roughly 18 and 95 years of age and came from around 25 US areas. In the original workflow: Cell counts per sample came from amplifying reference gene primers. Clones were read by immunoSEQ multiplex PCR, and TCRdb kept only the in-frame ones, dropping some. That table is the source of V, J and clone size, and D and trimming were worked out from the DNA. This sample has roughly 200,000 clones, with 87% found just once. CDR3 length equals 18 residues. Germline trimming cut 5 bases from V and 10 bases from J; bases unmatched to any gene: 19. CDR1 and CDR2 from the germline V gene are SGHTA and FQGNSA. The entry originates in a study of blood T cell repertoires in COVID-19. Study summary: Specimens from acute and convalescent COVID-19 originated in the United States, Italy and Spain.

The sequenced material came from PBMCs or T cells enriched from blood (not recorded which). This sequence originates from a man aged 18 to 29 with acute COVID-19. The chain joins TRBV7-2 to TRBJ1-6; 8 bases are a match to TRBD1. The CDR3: CASSTQSGGATFLSPLHF. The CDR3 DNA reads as TGTGCCAGCAGCACCCAATCAGGGGGCGCAACGTTTCTGTCACCCCTCCACTTT. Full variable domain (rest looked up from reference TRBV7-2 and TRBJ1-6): GAGVSQSPSNKVTEKGKDVELRCDPISGHTALYWYRQSLGQGLEFLIYFQGNSAPDKSGLPSDRFSAERTGGSVSTLTIQRTQQEDSAVYLCASSTQSGGATFLSPLHFGNGTRLTVT.